This passage covers 19 T cell receptor beta chains from one sample sequenced in a study of shared clonotypes between healthy human individuals. In the naive CD8 group, cells lacked CD45RO and were positively selected for CCR7, so terminally differentiated effector memory CD45RA+ cells were left out. The method was immunoSEQ multiplex PCR; TCRdb's version includes in-frame clones alone and lacks a portion of them. The repertoire holds 2 million to 2.5 million clones, with about 95% as singletons. The sample taken for sequencing was naive CD8+ T cells sorted from blood. The origin of the receptors is a man between 18 and 35 years old in good health.

The chain combines TRBV7-9 with TRBJ2-7; 12 bases are a match to TRBD1. This CDR3 has 16 residues. V lost 4 bases to trimming and J lost 6 bases; unmatched junction nucleotides: 10. CDR1 is SEHNR, CDR2 FQNEAQ, per germline (reference sequence). CDR3 amino acids: CASSYLPGQGAFEQYF. The DNA of the CDR3 is TGTGCCAGCAGCTATCTCCCGGGACAGGGGGCGTTCGAGCAGTACTTC.

For this clone: Other DNA sequences in the sample encode the same CDR3. V usage is TRBV9 and J usage is TRBJ2-2; D might be TRBD2 (5 bases). The V gene's germline CDR1 is SGDLS and CDR2 YYNGEE. V was trimmed by 0 bases and J by 3 bases, leaving 6 bases between them. The CDR3 sequence is 14 residues long. The CDR3 loop is CASSVEGDTGELFF. The CDR3 coding sequence is TGTGCCAGCAGCGTAGAGGGAGACACCGGGGAGCTGTTTTTT.

In regard to this clone: Sequence at one end of the junction differs from germline and may be a read error. The chain couples TRBV29-1 to TRBJ2-7; D perhaps matches TRBD2 (5 bases). CDR1 is SQVTM and CDR2 is ANQGSEA in the germline V gene. The CDR3 runs 13 residues. The CDR3 reads CSFDTGSSYEQYF. The CDR3 DNA reads TGCAGCTTTGATACGGGGAGCTCCTACGAGCAGTACTTC.

With respect to this clone: Other DNA sequences within the sample encode an identical CDR3. As DNA, the CDR3 is TGTGCCAGCAGCTCCCTGGGGGGCGAGCAGTACTTC. It codes for CASSSLGGEQYF. The rearrangement links TRBV11-2 to TRBJ2-7, with D possibly matching TRBD2 (6 bases). The V end was cut by 4 bases, the J end by 6 bases, with 10 bases between. The CDR3 is 12 amino acids. In germline, CDR1 is SGHAT, CDR2 FQNNGV. Using reference TRBV11-2 and TRBJ2-7 for the parts outside the CDR3, the full variable domain is EAGVAQSPRYKIIEKRQSVAFWCNPISGHATLYWYQQILGQGPKLLIQFQNNGVVDDSQLPKDRFSAERLKGVDSTLKIQPAKLEDSAVYLCASSSLGGEQYFGPGTRLTVT.

The chain combines TRBV4-3 with TRBJ2-2; D remains ambiguous. This CDR3 region has 13 residues. CDR1 is LGHNA and CDR2 is YSLEER in the germline V gene. V lost 0 bases, J lost 7 bases, and 6 bases lay in between. The CDR3 here is CASSQDGSGELFF. The DNA for the CDR3 is TGCGCCAGCAGCCAAGACGGAAGCGGGGAGCTGTTTTTT.

The CDR3 nucleotides read TGTGCCAGCAGTGAAGCCAGGAGTTTCTCCTATAATTCACCCCTCCACTTT. Translated: CASSEARSFSYNSPLHF. The chain combines TRBV6-1 with TRBJ1-6; D is unresolved. The V gene's germline CDR1 is MNHNS and CDR2 SASEGT. The CDR3 covers 17 residues. Trimming stripped 0 bases from V and 0 bases from J, with 9 bases between.

This chain links TRBV2 with TRBJ2-3, with 8 nucleotides matching TRBD2. The CDR3 loop spans 16 amino acids. The ends lost 7 bases at V and 4 bases at J; junction bases unmatched: 13. Germline V gene sequence: CDR1 SNHLY, CDR2 FYNNEI. CDR3 sequence: CASIGGSGSWADTQYF. The CDR3 DNA follows: TGTGCCAGCATCGGGGGGAGCGGGAGTTGGGCAGATACGCAGTATTTT.

Details on this clone: Other DNA sequences of this sample code for an identical CDR3. This chain uses TRBV20-1 with TRBJ2-7; D remains ambiguous. The CDR3 loop spans 11 amino acids. V dropped 6 bases and J dropped 3 bases, with 9 bases sitting between them. The V gene's germline CDR1 is DFQATT and CDR2 SNEGSKA (reference sequence). CDR3 in amino acids: CSAPDFYEQYF. The CDR3 region has the DNA TGCAGTGCGCCGGATTTCTACGAGCAGTACTTC.

The rearrangement joins TRBV30 to TRBJ2-3; 8 bases map to TRBD2. This CDR3 region has 14 residues. Germline V lookup: CDR1 GTSNPN, CDR2 SVGIG (reference sequence). J gave up 6 bases and V 5 bases, and 10 bases lay outside the gene matches. CDR3 in DNA: TGTGCCTGGGGCGACGGGAGGGGTTTGGATACGCAGTATTTT. It translates to CAWGDGRGLDTQYF.

V usage is TRBV5-4 and J usage is TRBJ2-1; TRBD2 is a possible D gene (6 bases). Germline V gives CDR1 SGHNT, CDR2 YYREEE (reference sequence). The CDR3 contains 14 residues. Trimming stripped 0 bases from V and 7 bases from J, with 11 bases between. This CDR3 reads CASSLGEAGNEQFF. In DNA form, the CDR3 reads TGTGCCAGCAGCTTGGGGGAGGCTGGAAATGAGCAGTTCTTC.

This clone has just one count. The chain links TRBV10-3 to TRBJ2-7, with D uncertain. There are 15 residues in the CDR3. Germline V gene sequence: CDR1 ENHRY, CDR2 SYGVKD. V was pared by 4 bases and J by 2 bases, with 15 bases between. CDR3 DNA sequence: TGTGCCATCAGTGGAATCGGCGAGGAAACCTACGAGCAGTACTTC. Amino acid sequence: CAISGIGEETYEQYF.

The V gene is TRBV11-2, the J gene TRBJ2-2, with D perhaps TRBD1 or TRBD2 (5 bases each). In germline, CDR1 is SGHAT, CDR2 FQNNGV. The CDR3 has 16 amino acids. Between the trimmed V and J ends, which lost 1 base and 8 bases, there was a span of 17 bases. The CDR3, as DNA: TGTGCCAGCAGCTTAGGGATAGGGGACCTGTTAGGGGAGCTGTTTTTT. Its protein is CASSLGIGDLLGELFF.

The chain joins TRBV30 to TRBJ2-2, with 11 bases lining up with TRBD1. Losses at the gene ends were 2 bases for V and 6 bases for J; bases not matched to a gene: 8. Germline V CDR1 and CDR2: GTSNPN, SVGIG (reference sequence). The CDR3 contains 16 residues. CDR3 bases: TGTGCCTGGAGTCCGTGGGACAGGGGGTATCCCGGGGAGCTGTTTTTT. This translates into CAWSPWDRGYPGELFF.

This sequence joins TRBV28 and TRBJ2-2; the D gene is possibly TRBD2 (7 bases). Trimming removed 3 bases at V and 7 bases at J, with 15 bases between. This CDR3 has 15 amino acids. Germline CDR1 reads MDHEN; CDR2 reads SYDVKM. CDR3 bases: TGTGCCAGCAGTTTTCGGGGGGCTGTGTACGGGGAGCTGTTTTTT. Translation gives CASSFRGAVYGELFF.

The chain has TRBV6-1 and TRBJ2-7, with a tentative D call TRBD2 (6 bases). The V and J ends lost 6 bases and 11 bases respectively, with 17 bases between them. Germline V gene data show CDR1 as MNHNS and CDR2 as SASEGT. The CDR3 consists of 12 residues. The CDR3 nucleotides are TGTGCCAGCAGCTATGGACGAGGGGAGGAGTACTTC. Its translation is CASSYGRGEEYF.

On this clone: In the same sample, other DNA sequences code for this CDR3. This chain links TRBV27 with TRBJ2-2; no clear D gene. CDR3 length: 13 residues. Germline V gene lookup returns CDR1 MNHEY and CDR2 SMNVEV (reference sequence). V was clipped by 0 bases and J by 3 bases, with 2 bases between them. Written as DNA, the CDR3 is TGTGCCAGCAGTTTATCCCACACCGGGGAGCTGTTTTTT. Residues: CASSLSHTGELFF.

The chain combines TRBV13 with TRBJ2-5, with TRBD2 identical over 10 bases. V shed 5 bases, J shed 0 bases, and the junction held 6 bases outside the gene matches. Germline values: CDR1 PRHDT, CDR2 FYEKMQ (reference sequence). The CDR3 contains 16 residues. The CDR3 protein is CASSHSLAGNQETQYF. CDR3 DNA sequence: TGTGCCAGCAGCCACTCACTAGCGGGAAACCAAGAGACCCAGTACTTC. Complete variable domain (other parts from reference TRBV13 and TRBJ2-5): AAGVIQSPRHLIKEKRETATLKCYPIPRHDTVYWYQQGPGQDPQFLISFYEKMQSDKGSIPDRFSAQQFSDYHSELNMSSLELGDSALYFCASSHSLAGNQETQYFGPGTRLLVL.

This chain connects TRBV2 to TRBJ1-5; weak D call: TRBD1 (6 bases). The germline CDR1 and CDR2 sequences are SNHLY and FYNNEI. V was shortened by 3 bases and J by 6 bases, with 12 bases between the two germline ends. The length of the CDR3 is 14 residues. CDR3 DNA sequence: TGTGCCAGCAGTGAGGGCTGGGGGGCTCAGCCCCAGCATTTT. It yields the protein CASSEGWGAQPQHF. The whole variable domain, filled in from reference TRBV2 and TRBJ1-5, reads EPEVTQTPSHQVTQMGQEVILRCVPISNHLYFYWYRQILGQKVEFLVSFYNNEISEKSEIFDDQFSVERPDGSNFTLKIRSTKLEDSAMYFCASSEGWGAQPQHFGDGTRLSIL.

The chain combines TRBV19 with TRBJ1-5; D is uncertain. Germline assignment: CDR1 LNHDA and CDR2 SQIVND (reference sequence). V was clipped by 3 bases and J by 2 bases, with 11 bases between them. The CDR3 extends over 15 amino acids. CDR3 nucleotide sequence: TGTGCCAGTAGTATTTCTTACCGGGGCAATCAGCCCCAGCATTTT. Its translation: CASSISYRGNQPQHF.